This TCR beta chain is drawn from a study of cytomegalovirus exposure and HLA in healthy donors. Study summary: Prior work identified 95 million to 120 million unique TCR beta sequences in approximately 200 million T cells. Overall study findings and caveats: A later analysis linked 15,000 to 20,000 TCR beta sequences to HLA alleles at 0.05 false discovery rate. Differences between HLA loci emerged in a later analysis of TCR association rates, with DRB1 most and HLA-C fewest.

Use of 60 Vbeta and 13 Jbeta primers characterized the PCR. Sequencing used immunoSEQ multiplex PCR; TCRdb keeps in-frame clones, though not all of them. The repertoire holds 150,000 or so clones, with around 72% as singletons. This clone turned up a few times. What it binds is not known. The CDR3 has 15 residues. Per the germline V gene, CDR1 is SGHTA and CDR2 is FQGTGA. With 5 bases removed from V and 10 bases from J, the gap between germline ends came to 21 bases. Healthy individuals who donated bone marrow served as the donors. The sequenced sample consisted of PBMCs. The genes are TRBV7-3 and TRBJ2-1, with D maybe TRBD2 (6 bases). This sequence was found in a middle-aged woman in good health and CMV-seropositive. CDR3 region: CASSPQSLGGGEQFF. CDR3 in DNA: TGTGCCAGCAGCCCACAAAGCCTCGGGGGTGGGGAGCAGTTCTTC.